The T cell receptor beta chain under discussion was sequenced for a study of human T cells and chemical hapten exposure. Study background: Patients had diphenylcyclopropenone applied to the scalp weekly throughout the approximately 25-week study. Women made up most patients, who had alopecia areata, totalis or universalis. Whole-study results and caveats: Significantly more large CDR3 similarity clusters arose among expanded TCRs than among controls.

Time point described: patch test 1, 2 weeks after DPC sensitization. Treatment: therapeutic diphenylcyclopropenone sensitization with weekly scalp DPC. The junction had 4 bases not matched to a gene; V was cut back by 0 bases and J by 3 bases. The CDR3 runs 16 residues. Per the germline V gene, CDR1 is SGHNT and CDR2 is YENEEA. TCRdb redid the calling of the RACE reads with MiXCR, one entry per CDR3 protein. In the table there are tens of thousands of distinct CDR3 sequences, approximately 10% of which are singletons. This clonotype was counted only a few times. Its specificity is unknown. The TCR comes from a man aged 35 to 55 with alopecia areata. Some clones in this sample may be carry-over from other donors' samples. The V call is TRBV11-3, the J call TRBJ2-3; 9 positions agree with TRBD2. The material sequenced was whole blood, taken in connection with sensitization to the hapten diphenylcyclopropenone (DPC). This CDR3 is CASSLDLTSGTDTQYF. The CDR3 DNA follows: TGTGCCAGCAGCTTAGATCTGACTAGCGGTACAGATACGCAGTATTTT.